This T cell receptor (beta chain) is from a study of immune heterogeneity within non-small cell lung tumors. Study-wide findings and caveats: The repertoire of each individual patient held high-frequency T-cell receptor beta clonotypes that were largely distinct from those of other patients.

Concerning this clonotype itself: The antigen is not known.

Multiplex PCR relied on 32 V and 13 J primers to amplify TCR beta CDR3. Each CDR3 protein is one row after TCRdb ran MiXCR on the multiplex PCR reads. In the table there are about 15,000 distinct CDR3 sequences, under 30% of which are singletons. Bulk tumor genomic DNA served as template, at around 580 ng per sample. Doctors removed several biopsies from each primary tumor during surgery, keeping them far apart. The study enrolled patients with untreated, newly diagnosed non-small cell lung cancer who underwent curative surgery. The CDR3 runs 15 residues. Trimming stripped 1 base from V and 7 bases from J, with 17 bases between. Germline V gives CDR1 DFQATT, CDR2 SNEGSKA (reference sequence).

The J gene is TRBJ2-1, the V gene TRBV20-1; possibly TRBD1 for D (5 bases). The source material was lung tumor tissue. The clonotype originates from a man between 40 and 49 years old with non-small cell lung cancer. CDR3 DNA: TGCAGTGCTAGAGGGACAACCGCGATGAGTAATGAGCAGTTCTTC. Encoded protein: CSARGTTAMSNEQFF.